These T cell receptor beta chains were read from a single sample in a study of regulatory T cells in long-lasting Graves disease. TCRdb itself ran the multiplex PCR reads through MiXCR, one entry per CDR3 protein. This table holds roughly 420,000 distinct CDR3 sequences, 12% to 15% found once. The sample also formed part of further work on T cells in Graves' hyperthyroidism and ophthalmopathy.

Sequenced here: peripheral blood mononuclear cells (PBMCs), sampled at new diagnosis, from a patient treated with antithyroid drugs. The receptors shown here come from a woman between 50 and 59 years old with Graves disease. The CDR3 runs from the conserved cysteine through the conserved F or W. A D gene is named only where the DNA matches it firmly. Clone size appears in some rows only: once, few, many, or a class for an expanded clone.

v_gene: TRBV19
d_gene: TRBD1
abundance: few
CDR3aa: CGTGDSNQPQHF

v_gene: TRBV5-1
d_gene: NA
abundance: NA
CDR3aa: CASSFEGVAKNIQYF

v_gene: TRBV6-1
d_gene: TRBD1
abundance: many
CDR3aa: CASSDLTGADFEQYF

v_gene: TRBV5-1
d_gene: TRBD2
abundance: many
CDR3aa: CASSLDASGMSYEQYF

v_gene: TRBV6-1
d_gene: TRBD2
abundance: few
CDR3aa: CASSNIGLAGATDTQYF

v_gene: TRBV28
d_gene: NA
abundance: many
CDR3aa: CASTDRQSYQPQHF

v_gene: TRBV11-2
d_gene: NA
abundance: NA
CDR3aa: CASSLNSVPSTDTQYF

v_gene: TRBV28
d_gene: NA
abundance: many
CDR3aa: CASSPLHEQYF

v_gene: TRBV6-5
d_gene: TRBD2
abundance: few
CDR3aa: CASSYPSPLAGGPYEQYF

v_gene: TRBV2
d_gene: TRBD1
abundance: many
CDR3aa: CASSASGTGSEKLFF

v_gene: TRBV5-1
d_gene: NA
abundance: many
CDR3aa: CASSPPEVQESQYF

v_gene: TRBV2
d_gene: NA
abundance: many
CDR3aa: CASGQRLLNYGYTF

v_gene: TRBV14
d_gene: NA
abundance: NA
CDR3aa: CASSPLRSEQFF

v_gene: TRBV27
d_gene: NA
abundance: few
CDR3aa: CASRGPKAGEKLFF

v_gene: TRBV7-9
d_gene: NA
abundance: few
CDR3aa: CASSLGQTDTGELFF

v_gene: TRBV18
d_gene: TRBD2
abundance: few
CDR3aa: CASSPLMGREGAYEQYF

v_gene: TRBV7-8
d_gene: NA
abundance: many
CDR3aa: CASSLRRAGYEQYF

v_gene: TRBV13
d_gene: TRBD1
abundance: NA
CDR3aa: CASRRGLRELFF

v_gene: TRBV11-2
d_gene: NA
abundance: many
CDR3aa: CASSLEVTNPYEQYF

v_gene: TRBV5-4
d_gene: TRBD2
abundance: NA
CDR3aa: CASSPWGAGGGEQFF

v_gene: TRBV24-1
d_gene: TRBD2
abundance: NA
CDR3aa: CATSDPPYRAGEANEQFF

v_gene: TRBV30
d_gene: TRBD2
abundance: NA
CDR3aa: CAWSKTSGRGGGKNIQYF

v_gene: TRBV7-7
d_gene: NA
abundance: NA
CDR3aa: CASSFGLHTDTQYF